A single sample is the source of the 10 T cell receptor beta chains below, sequenced in a study of blood T cell repertoires in COVID-19. Measured with immunoSEQ multiplex PCR; TCRdb has only the in-frame clones, and not every one. The table records 110,000 to 150,000 clones, around 91% of them present only once. The material sequenced was peripheral blood. These receptors were collected from a woman aged 60 to 75 with active COVID-19.

Worth noting for this clone: Other DNA sequences in the sample encode the same CDR3. This rearrangement joins TRBV6-6 to TRBJ1-5; D may be TRBD1 (5 bases). The CDR3 loop spans 14 amino acids. Per germline, CDR1 MNHNY and CDR2 SVGAGI (reference sequence). Trimming removed 2 bases at V and 2 bases at J, with 7 bases between. The CDR3 here is CASSYGGGNQPQHF. The CDR3 DNA is TGTGCCAGCAGTTACGGGGGGGGCAATCAGCCCCAGCATTTT.

J is TRBJ2-5 and V is TRBV7-2, with TRBD2 matching 9 bases. CDR1 SGHTA and CDR2 FQGNSA come from the germline V gene. The CDR3 extends over 17 amino acids. Trimming at V came to 5 bases and at J to 5 bases, leaving 15 bases not matched to a gene. CDR3 sequence: CASSAWFGGREYETQYF. CDR3 coding DNA: TGTGCCAGCAGCGCCTGGTTTGGCGGGAGGGAGTACGAGACCCAGTACTTC.

The J gene is TRBJ2-1, the V gene TRBV7-2; 10 bases agree with TRBD2. CDR1 is SGHTA and CDR2 is FQGNSA in the germline V gene. Trimming removed 1 base from V and 14 bases from J; junction bases left unmatched: 11. There are 15 residues in the CDR3. For the CDR3, the DNA is TGTGCCAGCAGCTTAGAGGCGCGGACTAGCGGCAAGGAGTTCTTC. The encoded protein is CASSLEARTSGKEFF.

J is TRBJ2-1 and V is TRBV7-2; D is ambiguous. Trimming shortened V by 6 bases and J by 4 bases, and 4 bases separated the two germline ends. The CDR3 is 11 residues long. Germline CDR1 and CDR2: SGHTA and FQGNSA. The CDR3 reads CASSIYNEQFF. DNA of the CDR3: TGTGCCAGCAGTATTTACAATGAGCAGTTCTTC.

V is TRBV28 and J is TRBJ2-1; D unresolved. The CDR3 contains 15 residues. V was pared by 6 bases and J by 6 bases, with 18 bases between. Germline CDR1 reads MDHEN; CDR2 reads SYDVKM. The CDR3 region has the DNA TGTGCCAGCAGCCCAATAGTAGTAATCTCCAATGAGCAGTTCTTC. Protein sequence: CASSPIVVISNEQFF.

This chain links TRBV5-1 with TRBJ2-3; the D gene is possibly TRBD2 (5 bases). The CDR3 spans 14 residues. Trimming cost V 2 bases and J 1 base, with 8 bases left between them. Germline CDR1 reads SGHRS; CDR2 reads YFSETQ. The CDR3 bases are TGCGCCAGCAGCTTAGAAGCGGGCACAGATACGCAGTATTTT. Its protein is CASSLEAGTDTQYF.

This clone was seen more than once but under ten times. The chain joins TRBV7-2 to TRBJ2-1, with 14 bases that match TRBD2. Per the germline V gene, CDR1 is SGHTA and CDR2 is FQGNSA. The CDR3 is made up of 17 amino acids. V trimming: 1 base; J trimming: 6 bases; junction bases outside the gene matches: 5. The CDR3 coding sequence is TGTGCCAGCAGCTTAGAACCGGGACTAGCGGGAGTCAATGAGCAGTTCTTC. This translates into CASSLEPGLAGVNEQFF. The variable domain in full, with the rest retrieved from reference TRBV7-2 and TRBJ2-1, is GAGVSQSPSNKVTEKGKDVELRCDPISGHTALYWYRQSLGQGLEFLIYFQGNSAPDKSGLPSDRFSAERTGGSVSTLTIQRTQQEDSAVYLCASSLEPGLAGVNEQFFGPGTRLTVL.

The chain couples TRBV12-3 or TRBV12-4 to TRBJ2-2; no reliable D call. V was clipped by 3 bases and J by 7 bases, with 9 bases between them. This CDR3 has 13 residues. In nucleotides, the CDR3 is TGTGCCAGCAGTTTGATAGGCGGCGGGGAGCTGTTTTTT. This sequence encodes CASSLIGGGELFF.

The chain joins TRBV7-3 to TRBJ2-3, with 7 bases lining up with TRBD2. Germline V gene sequence: CDR1 SGHTA, CDR2 FQGTGA. The CDR3 extends over 13 amino acids. Trimming cost V 3 bases and J 6 bases; bases outside gene matches: 3. The CDR3 DNA reads as TGTGCCAGCAGCTTCCAACTAGCGGATACGCAGTATTTT. Translated, it gives CASSFQLADTQYF.

V gene TRBV5-4 combines with J gene TRBJ2-7, with D possibly matching TRBD2 (5 bases). Trimming pared 0 bases from V and 7 bases from J, leaving 20 bases between. Per the germline V gene, CDR1 is SGHNT and CDR2 is YYREEE (reference sequence). The CDR3 consists of 16 residues. Here the CDR3 DNA reads TGTGCCAGCAGCTTGGGAAATACTAGGTCCTGGAGTGAGCAGTACTTC. It specifies CASSLGNTRSWSEQYF.